This TCR beta chain was obtained from a study of blood T cell repertoires in COVID-19. Only in-frame clones appear in the TCRdb table, and some are missing; sequencing was by immunoSEQ multiplex PCR. The sample includes 350,000 to 450,000 clones, 80% to 90% of them seen just once. CDR1 ENHRY and CDR2 SYGVKD come from the germline V gene. The CDR3 spans 15 residues. V lost 6 bases and J lost 0; bases outside the gene matches: 7. This chain connects TRBV10-3 to TRBJ2-7, with 8 bases identical to TRBD1. The TCR was taken from an older woman with COVID-19, enrolled during active disease. The sequencing input was peripheral blood. CDR3 nucleotides: TGTGCCATCAGGAACACAGGGGGGCCCTCCTACGAGCAGTACTTC. Translation gives CAIRNTGGPSYEQYF.